This T cell receptor (beta chain) came from a study of identical twins. Overall study results and limits: Models predicted less out-of-frame TCR alpha sharing in monozygotic twins than was found.

This clonotype was found a few times. Its target is not known. The CDR3 sequence is 15 residues long. In germline, CDR1 is KGHSH, CDR2 LQKENI. V dropped 3 bases and J dropped 5; count of bases not matched to a gene: 9. Each cDNA held unique molecular identifiers, and template switching gave it a universal primer site. One entry per CDR3 protein results from TCRdb running MiXCR on the 5' RACE reads. This repertoire shows 200,000 to 250,000 distinct CDR3 sequences, 12% found once; its top ten account for 4% to 5%. These records were also assigned to another study, of yellow fever vaccine responses in identical twins.

The rearrangement joins TRBV18 to TRBJ2-5; TRBD1 agrees at 7 bases. The clonotype originates from a woman between 18 and 29 years old in good health. What was sequenced was memory (CD45RO+) T cells sorted from blood. The CDR3 loop is CASSPKDRAAETQYF. CDR3 DNA sequence: TGTGCCAGCTCACCTAAAGACAGGGCGGCTGAGACCCAGTACTTC.